A selection of T cell receptor beta chains follows, all from one sample in a study of regulatory T cells in long-lasting Graves disease. TCRdb ran MiXCR on the multiplex PCR reads and lists one entry per CDR3 protein. The sample contains 250,000 to 300,000 distinct CDR3 sequences, around 20% of which appear only once. The material was peripheral blood mononuclear cells (PBMCs), obtained when the disease was refractory, from a patient treated with antithyroid drugs. The receptors stem from a female donor with Graves disease. Both conserved end residues are part of each CDR3. A D gene is named only where the DNA matches it firmly. Clone size, where shown, is once, few, many, or a class for clones that have expanded.

>NA|15|TRBV11-2|TRBJ1-4|NA
TGTGCCAGCAGCTCACTGAGGGACATAAATGAAAAACTGTTTTTT
CASSSLRDINEKLFF
>TRBD1|15|TRBV27|TRBJ1-2|many
TGTGCCAGCAAGAGCGGGGGGACAGACGATTATGGCTACACCTTC
CASKSGGTDDYGYTF
>NA|13|TRBV9|TRBJ1-1|many
TGTGCCAGCAGCGTAGACAGGGAAGCTGAAGCTTTCTTT
CASSVDREAEAFF
>TRBD1|11|TRBV6-2/TRBV6-3|TRBJ1-1|NA
TGTGCCAGCAGCGCGGACAGGGTAGCTTTCTTT
CASSADRVAFF
>TRBD1|12|TRBV20-1|TRBJ1-1|NA
TGCAGTGCTATCGACAGGGGGCTCGAAGCTTTCTTT
CSAIDRGLEAFF
>TRBD1|13|TRBV20-1|TRBJ2-7|many
TGCAGTGCTAGTGGACAGGGTAACTACGAGCAGTACTTC
CSASGQGNYEQYF
>NA|15|TRBV5-1|TRBJ1-5|many
TGCGCCAGCAGCCCTCGGGGGGATAGCAATCAGCCCCAGCATTTT
CASSPRGDSNQPQHF
>NA|17|TRBV28|TRBJ2-1|NA
TGTGCCAGCAGTTTCTCTAGCCTGTGGGGCTCCTACAATGAGCAGTTCTTC
CASSFSSLWGSYNEQFF
>TRBD2|17|TRBV12-3/TRBV12-4|TRBJ2-2|few
TGTGCCAGCAGTTCGGCGGGAGGCCGAGAGAACACCGGGGAGCTGTTTTTT
CASSSAGGRENTGELFF
>TRBD2|14|TRBV20-1|TRBJ2-3|NA
TGCAGTGCATCCCTAGCGGGAGAGACAGATACGCAGTATTTT
CSASLAGETDTQYF
>NA|14|TRBV2|TRBJ1-2|many
TGTGCCAGCAGTGAATCAGACCGTCCTTATGGCTACACCTTC
CASSESDRPYGYTF
>NA|12|TRBV20-1|TRBJ2-7|NA
TGCAGTGCTAGAGGGGACTTCTACGAGCAGTACTTC
CSARGDFYEQYF
>NA|14|TRBV18|TRBJ1-4|few
TGTGCCAGCTCACCACGCGCGGATAATGAAAAACTGTTTTTT
CASSPRADNEKLFF
>TRBD2|14|TRBV4-3|TRBJ2-5|many
TGCGCCAGCAGCCGGGGCATAGCGGGAGAGACCCAGTACTTC
CASSRGIAGETQYF
>NA|13|TRBV7-2|TRBJ1-2|many
TGTGCCAGCAGCTTAAGACAGAACTATGGCTACACCTTC
CASSLRQNYGYTF
>TRBD1|15|TRBV5-1|TRBJ2-7|NA
TGCGCCAGCAGACTCACCGGGACAGGGGGCCAAGAGCAGTACTTC
CASRLTGTGGQEQYF
>TRBD2|12|TRBV12-3/TRBV12-4|TRBJ2-3|many
TGTGCCAGCAGTCACGGACTAGATCCGCAGTATTTT
CASSHGLDPQYF
>NA|15|TRBV29-1|TRBJ1-2|many
TGCAGCGTTGCTGGGTGGGACACCGATAACTATGGCTACACCTTC
CSVAGWDTDNYGYTF
>NA|17|TRBV6-2/TRBV6-3|TRBJ2-4|few
TGTGCTAGCAGTTACGGGAGTGGGGAACCGACCAAAAACATTCAGTACTTC
CASSYGSGEPTKNIQYF
>TRBD1|13|TRBV30|TRBJ1-6|NA
TGTGCCTGGGACGGGACAGCCAATTCACCCCTCTACTTT
CAWDGTANSPLYF
>TRBD1|15|TRBV27|TRBJ1-6|many
TGTGCCAGCAGTTTCGGGACAGGGGGCCGGTCACCCCTCCACTTT
CASSFGTGGRSPLHF
>NA|15|TRBV28|TRBJ2-7|many
TGTGCCAGCAGCACGTCTTACAGGGCCTTATACGAGCAGTACTTC
CASSTSYRALYEQYF
>TRBD2|15|TRBV7-3|TRBJ2-7|few
TGTGCCAGCAGCTTAGGGGGGGGTACTTCCTACGAGCAGTACTTC
CASSLGGGTSYEQYF
>NA|15|TRBV28|TRBJ2-7|many
TGTGCCAGCAGTGCCGGCCACAGGGTACCCTACGAGCAGTACTTC
CASSAGHRVPYEQYF
>TRBD2|14|TRBV9|TRBJ2-7|few
TGTGCCAACCCTCCGGGACTAGCGGAATACGAGCAGTACTTC
CANPPGLAEYEQYF
>NA|17|TRBV28|TRBJ2-6|many
TGTGCCAGCAGTCGGCATCAGGGCTCCTCTGGGGCCAACGTCCTGACTTTC
CASSRHQGSSGANVLTF